The rows below give T cell receptor beta chains drawn from one sample of a study of control samples from healthy donors and cancer patients. Method: immunoSEQ multiplex PCR; TCRdb's copy keeps in-frame clones and lacks some. The sample has approximately 120,000 clones; 75% to 95% are singletons. The sequenced material came from blood. These receptor sequences come from a human donor in good health. The donor label of this sample is uncertain. CDR3s include the opening cysteine and the closing phenylalanine or tryptophan. The D gene is left open where the match is weak. Expanded clones get a size class; other rows say once, few or many, or leave the size out.

TRBV18	TRBJ1-4	.	.	CASSPEVGEKLFF	TGTGCCAGCTCACCAGAAGTAGGGGAAAAACTGTTTTTT
TRBV10-1	TRBJ1-1	.	.	CASSESRGNTEAFF	TGCGCCAGCAGTGAGAGTAGGGGGAACACTGAAGCTTTCTTT
TRBV19	TRBJ1-2	.	TRBD1	CATNRGQGYTF	TGTGCCACCAACAGGGGGCAGGGCTACACCTTC
TRBV5-1	TRBJ1-4	.	TRBD1	CASSPRPQGKPNEKLFF	TGCGCCAGCAGCCCAAGACCACAGGGGAAGCCTAATGAAAAACTGTTTTTT
TRBV13	TRBJ2-7	.	.	CASSLYVVTQGLEQYF	TGTGCCAGCAGCCTATACGTAGTTACCCAGGGGCTCGAGCAGTACTTC
TRBV2	TRBJ2-2	.	.	CASSRQLNTGELFF	TGTGCCAGCAGCCGCCAACTAAACACCGGGGAGCTGTTTTTT
TRBV7-3	TRBJ1-4	.	.	CASSLPDSQYREKLFF	TGTGCCAGCAGCCTCCCGGATTCACAATACAGGGAAAAACTGTTTTTT
TRBV18	TRBJ1-3	.	.	CASSPTSGSPGNTIYF	TGTGCCAGCTCACCAACCTCTGGGTCTCCTGGAAACACCATATATTTT
TRBV19	TRBJ1-3	.	.	CASSGRAAGNTIYF	TGTGCCAGTAGTGGGCGGGCAGCCGGAAACACCATATATTTT
TRBV6-4	TRBJ2-3	.	.	CATQSDTQYF	TGTGCCACACAATCCGATACGCAGTATTTT
TRBV6-5	TRBJ1-5	.	.	CASSYSGSVNQPQHF	TGTGCCAGCAGTTACTCCGGGAGCGTCAATCAGCCCCAGCATTTT
TRBV7-9	TRBJ2-1	.	TRBD1	CASSSGQGGMNEQFF	TGTGCCAGCAGCTCGGGACAGGGGGGTATGAATGAGCAGTTCTTC
TRBV14	TRBJ2-2	.	.	CASSPRPYRGRAGELFF	TGTGCCAGCAGCCCAAGGCCCTACAGGGGGAGGGCCGGGGAGCTGTTTTTT
TRBV14	TRBJ1-3	few	.	CASSQNRVNTIYF	TGTGCCAGCAGCCAAAATAGAGTAAACACCATATATTTT
TRBV7-8	TRBJ2-7	once	.	CASSLGPSNNYEQYF	TGTGCCAGCAGCTTAGGTCCCAGCAATAACTACGAGCAGTACTTC
TRBV7-2	TRBJ1-6	.	.	CASSLSPSNSPLHF	TGTGCCAGCAGCTTAAGCCCGAGCAATTCACCCCTCCACTTT
TRBV6-5	TRBJ1-2	few	TRBD1	CASSSGQLRGNYGYTF	TGTGCCAGCAGTTCGGGACAGCTGAGGGGAAACTATGGCTACACCTTC
TRBV3-1/TRBV3-2	TRBJ2-2	.	TRBD1	CASSPPVRTGGIEEELFF	TGTGCCAGCAGCCCCCCGGTGAGGACAGGGGGCATCGAGGAGGAGCTGTTTTTT
TRBV19	TRBJ1-4	.	.	CASRRGANEKLFF	TGTGCCAGTCGCCGGGGCGCTAATGAAAAACTGTTTTTT
TRBV27	TRBJ1-6	.	TRBD1	CASTKTGGSYSPLHF	TGTGCCAGCACAAAGACAGGGGGCAGCTATTCACCCCTCCACTTT
TRBV2	TRBJ1-3	.	TRBD1	CASSVLRQGDGNTIYF	TGTGCCAGCAGTGTCTTGCGACAGGGGGACGGAAACACCATATATTTT
TRBV19	TRBJ1-2	.	.	CASQQGRGYTF	TGTGCCAGTCAACAGGGACGTGGCTACACCTTC
TRBV10-3	TRBJ1-1	.	TRBD1	CAISGTGGTEAFF	TGTGCCATCAGTGGGACAGGGGGCACTGAAGCTTTCTTT
TRBV5-6	TRBJ1-2	.	TRBD1	CASSLFGQGGGYTF	TGTGCCAGCAGCTTGTTTGGACAGGGAGGCGGCTACACCTTC
TRBV28	TRBJ2-7	.	TRBD1	CASTSGGQGIYEQYF	TGTGCCAGCACCAGTGGGGGACAGGGGATCTACGAGCAGTACTTC
TRBV30	TRBJ2-7	.	TRBD1	CAWSATRTGGSYEQYF	TGTGCCTGGAGTGCGACCCGGACAGGGGGTAGCTACGAGCAGTACTTC
TRBV15	TRBJ1-1	.	.	CATSMAVGTEAFF	TGTGCCACCAGCATGGCGGTGGGCACTGAAGCTTTCTTT
TRBV5-4	TRBJ1-6	.	.	CASSLGFDSINNSPLHF	TGTGCCAGCAGCCTGGGGTTCGATTCGATCAATAATTCACCCCTCCACTTT
TRBV18	TRBJ1-4	.	.	CASSPGQGGNEKLFF	TGTGCCAGCTCACCGGGGCAGGGAGGTAATGAAAAACTGTTTTTT
TRBV6-2/TRBV6-3	TRBJ2-7	.	.	CASSYYPGTVSYEQYF	TGTGCCAGCAGTTACTACCCCGGGACCGTCTCGTACGAGCAGTACTTC
TRBV3-1/TRBV3-2	TRBJ1-3	once	.	CASSPGEEEFSGNTIYF	TGTGCCAGCAGCCCCGGGGAGGAGGAATTCTCTGGAAACACCATATATTTT